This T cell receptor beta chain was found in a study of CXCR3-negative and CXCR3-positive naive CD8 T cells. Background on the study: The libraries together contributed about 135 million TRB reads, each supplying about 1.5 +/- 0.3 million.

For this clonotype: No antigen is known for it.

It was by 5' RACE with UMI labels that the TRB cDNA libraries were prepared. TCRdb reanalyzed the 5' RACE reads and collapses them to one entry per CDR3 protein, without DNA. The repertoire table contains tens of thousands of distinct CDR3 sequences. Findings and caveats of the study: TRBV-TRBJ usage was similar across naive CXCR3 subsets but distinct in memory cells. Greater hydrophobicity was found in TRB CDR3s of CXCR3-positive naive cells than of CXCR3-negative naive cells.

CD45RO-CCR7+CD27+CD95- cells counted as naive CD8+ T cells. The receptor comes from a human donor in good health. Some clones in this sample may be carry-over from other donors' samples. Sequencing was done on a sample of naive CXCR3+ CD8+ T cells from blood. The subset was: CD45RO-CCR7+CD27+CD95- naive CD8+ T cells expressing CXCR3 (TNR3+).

CDR3: CSVEKPDGSYEQYF. The V and J genes are TRBV29-1 and TRBJ2-7. The CDR3 spans 14 residues. Germline CDR1 reads SQVTM; CDR2 reads ANQGSEA.